The clone carrying this T cell receptor beta chain was detected only once. Its antigen remains unidentified. Splitting of CD4+ cells produced CD45RA+ naive and CD45RA-negative memory subsets. Using immunoSEQ multiplex PCR, the repertoire was profiled, and TCRdb retains in-frame clones only, with some absent. Of 800,000 to 1,200,000 clones listed, approximately 80% are singletons. Trimming left V 3 bases short and J 2 bases short, with 13 bases between. The CDR3 is made up of 15 amino acids. Per the germline V gene, CDR1 is SGHRS and CDR2 is YFSETQ. This sample is part of a study of shared clonotypes between healthy human individuals. Study-wide findings and caveats: Despite large depth, rarefaction showed incomplete sorted-subset sequencing. It was only blood that was sampled, and tissue repertoires likely differ. Across subsets, estimated richness was generally greater for naive than for memory populations.

Specimen: memory CD4+ T cells from PBMCs. The sample's subset: CD45RA-negative fraction. This sequence joins TRBV5-1 and TRBJ2-3; D tentatively fits TRBD1 or TRBD2 (5 bases each). This receptor was identified in a man between 18 and 29 years old in good health. Some clones in this sample may be carry-over from other donors' samples. The CDR3 coding sequence is TGCGCCAGCAGCTGGGGACCTCCCTCCACAGATACGCAGTATTTT. This translates into CASSWGPPSTDTQYF.